The rows below give T cell receptor beta chains drawn from one sample of a study of regulatory T cells in long-lasting Graves disease. TCRdb fed the multiplex PCR reads into MiXCR, producing one record per CDR3 protein. The sample yields around 450,000 distinct CDR3 sequences, roughly 21% seen once. The sample in question was peripheral blood mononuclear cells (PBMCs), obtained when the disease was refractory, from a patient treated with antithyroid drugs. The receptors come from a female donor with Graves disease. The CDR3 runs from the conserved cysteine through the conserved F or W. Fields, in order: clone size, V gene, J gene, D gene, CDR3 protein, CDR3 DNA. D genes are given only for firm matches. Expanded clones are given a class, and other clones once, few, many or no size at all.

>many|TRBV12-3/TRBV12-4|TRBJ2-7|TRBD2
CASSSTTGTSGNPYEQYF
TGTGCCAGCAGTTCGACAACCGGGACTAGCGGGAACCCCTACGAGCAGTACTTC
>many|TRBV12-3/TRBV12-4|TRBJ1-1|TRBD1
CASSYRGLLNTEAFF
TGTGCCAGCAGCTACAGGGGACTCTTGAACACTGAAGCTTTCTTT
>many|TRBV6-2/TRBV6-3|TRBJ1-5|-
CASSFNNRHPSNQPQHF
TGTGCCAGCAGTTTTAATAATAGGCACCCCAGCAATCAGCCCCAGCATTTT
>-|TRBV29-1|TRBJ2-7|-
CSVEGADTNSYEQYF
TGCAGCGTTGAAGGGGCCGACACAAACTCCTACGAGCAGTACTTC
>once|TRBV18|TRBJ2-2|-
CASSPATTSDTGELFF
TGTGCCAGCTCACCGGCGACCACCTCGGACACCGGGGAGCTGTTTTTT
>many|TRBV12-3/TRBV12-4|TRBJ2-7|-
CASSSQGPDEQYF
TGTGCCAGCAGTTCCCAGGGGCCGGACGAGCAGTACTTC
>few|TRBV10-3|TRBJ1-3|-
CAISLQNAGNTIYF
TGTGCCATCAGCCTACAGAACGCTGGAAACACCATATATTTT
>few|TRBV7-9|TRBJ2-5|TRBD1
CASSPTGAVGLETQYF
TGTGCCAGCAGCCCGACAGGGGCCGTCGGGTTGGAGACCCAGTACTTC
>-|TRBV29-1|TRBJ1-1|-
CSGVAVNTEAFF
TGCAGCGGTGTCGCGGTTAACACTGAAGCTTTCTTT
>-|TRBV7-2|TRBJ2-2|-
CASSFEPGHANTGELFF
TGTGCCAGCAGCTTCGAGCCGGGACACGCGAACACCGGGGAGCTGTTTTTT
>-|TRBV7-2|TRBJ1-2|-
CASSTSGSLGYTF
TGTGCCAGCAGCACGAGCGGGTCACTTGGCTACACCTTC
>-|TRBV29-1|TRBJ1-1|-
CSVRGPEAFF
TGCAGCGTTCGGGGGCCTGAAGCTTTCTTT
>many|TRBV6-2/TRBV6-3|TRBJ2-7|TRBD2
CASSYSRLAGTTNEQYF
TGTGCCAGCAGTTACTCTCGACTAGCGGGGACCACCAACGAGCAGTACTTC
>few|TRBV7-9|TRBJ1-5|-
CASSTGGVNQPQHF
TGTGCCAGCAGCACCGGGGGAGTAAATCAGCCCCAGCATTTT
>many|TRBV6-1|TRBJ1-5|-
CASTNPYQPQHF
TGTGCCAGCACTAACCCCTATCAGCCCCAGCATTTT
>few|TRBV7-2|TRBJ2-7|-
CASSFGTRGSQYF
TGTGCCAGCAGCTTCGGCACGCGGGGTTCGCAGTACTTC
>few|TRBV7-2|TRBJ2-3|TRBD2
CASSSSFTSGFTDTQYF
TGTGCCAGCAGCTCCTCCTTCACTAGCGGATTCACAGATACGCAGTATTTT
>many|TRBV12-3/TRBV12-4|TRBJ1-5|-
CASSFSGQAFHF
TGTGCCAGCAGTTTTTCGGGACAAGCTTTCCATTTT
>-|TRBV7-2|TRBJ1-2|-
CASSLGAGHYGYTF
TGTGCCAGCAGCTTAGGTGCAGGGCACTATGGCTACACCTTC
>many|TRBV9|TRBJ1-4|-
CASSSTGEKLFF
TGTGCCAGCAGCTCAACGGGAGAAAAACTGTTTTTT
>many|TRBV28|TRBJ2-7|TRBD1
CASSLRGGAYEQYF
TGTGCCAGCAGTTTACGAGGGGGCGCATACGAGCAGTACTTC
>many|TRBV12-3/TRBV12-4|TRBJ2-7|-
CASMGGGQDPYEQYF
TGTGCCAGCATGGGGGGGGGACAGGATCCCTACGAGCAGTACTTC
>many|TRBV10-3|TRBJ1-1|-
CAISDWAGNAEAFF
TGTGCCATCAGTGACTGGGCGGGGAACGCTGAAGCTTTCTTT
>few|TRBV28|TRBJ2-3|-
CASSYSFRGADTDTQYF
TGTGCCAGCAGCTATAGTTTTCGGGGGGCAGACACAGATACGCAGTATTTT
>many|TRBV12-3/TRBV12-4|TRBJ2-7|-
CASSLGFGYEQYF
TGTGCCAGCAGTTTAGGTTTTGGTTACGAGCAGTACTTC
>-|TRBV30|TRBJ2-2|-
CAWSGSPIRGELFF
TGTGCCTGGAGTGGTTCCCCTATCCGAGGGGAGCTGTTTTTT
>-|TRBV7-9|TRBJ2-1|-
CASSPRGFDEQFF
TGTGCCAGCAGTCCCCGGGGGTTTGATGAGCAGTTCTTC
>-|TRBV7-9|TRBJ2-7|-
CASSLSLEPYEQYF
TGTGCCAGCAGCTTAAGCTTGGAGCCCTACGAGCAGTACTTC
>many|TRBV6-1|TRBJ2-5|-
CASKAGRGVQETQYF
TGTGCCAGCAAGGCGGGAAGAGGGGTTCAAGAGACCCAGTACTTC
>-|TRBV12-3/TRBV12-4|TRBJ2-7|TRBD2
CASSSSGGSPYEQYF
TGTGCCAGCAGCAGTAGCGGGGGAAGCCCCTACGAGCAGTACTTC
>-|TRBV5-4|TRBJ2-5|-
CASHRGNQETQYF
TGTGCCAGCCATCGGGGTAACCAAGAGACCCAGTACTTC
>-|TRBV27|TRBJ2-7|TRBD2
CASSSSAGGWYEQYF
TGTGCCAGCAGTTCCTCAGCGGGAGGTTGGTACGAGCAGTACTTC
>-|TRBV3-1|TRBJ1-6|-
CASSQEAAGNSPLHF
TGTGCCAGCAGCCAAGAAGCCGCGGGCAATTCACCCCTCCACTTT
>few|TRBV20-1|TRBJ2-7|TRBD2
CSALTSGGRYEQYF
TGCAGTGCTTTGACTAGCGGGGGTCGTTACGAGCAGTACTTC
>few|TRBV7-8|TRBJ1-1|-
CASSLGRQSPYEAFF
TGTGCCAGCAGCTTAGGACGACAAAGCCCGTATGAAGCTTTCTTT
>many|TRBV6-1|TRBJ2-5|-
CASVAGGSKTQYF
TGTGCCAGCGTAGCAGGGGGGTCTAAGACCCAGTACTTC
>-|TRBV6-1|TRBJ1-1|-
CASSSPSTVTEAFF
TGTGCCAGCAGCTCCCCTTCGACAGTCACTGAAGCTTTCTTT
>-|TRBV28|TRBJ1-5|-
CASSLREGRGSNQPQHF
TGTGCCAGCAGTTTAAGGGAAGGTAGGGGTAGCAATCAGCCCCAGCATTTT
>-|TRBV7-8|TRBJ2-5|-
CASSLDASLWQETQYF
TGTGCCAGCAGCTTAGATGCGTCGTTATGGCAAGAGACCCAGTACTTC
>few|TRBV20-1|TRBJ1-1|-
CSARVRYSMNTEAFF
TGCAGTGCTAGAGTGAGGTACAGCATGAACACTGAAGCTTTCTTT
>-|TRBV6-5|TRBJ2-7|-
CASTYGGEQYF
TGTGCCAGCACTTACGGCGGAGAGCAGTACTTC
>-|TRBV4-1|TRBJ1-6|TRBD1
CASSQGGQGVSPLHF
TGCGCCAGCAGCCAAGGCGGACAGGGGGTTTCGCCCCTCCACTTT
>-|TRBV6-5|TRBJ1-3|-
CASSYSTGNTIHF
TGTGCCAGCAGTTACTCGACGGGAAACACCATACATTTT
>-|TRBV19|TRBJ2-1|TRBD1
CASRGQGPYNEQFF
TGTGCCAGTAGAGGACAGGGCCCCTACAATGAGCAGTTCTTC
>-|TRBV29-1|TRBJ1-1|-
CSVCCGDTVNTEAFF
TGCAGCGTATGTTGTGGGGACACCGTGAACACTGAAGCTTTCTTT
>many|TRBV12-3/TRBV12-4|TRBJ1-4|TRBD1
CASSLARDREANEKLFF
TGTGCCAGCAGTTTAGCGCGGGACAGGGAAGCTAATGAAAAACTGTTTTTT
>many|TRBV28|TRBJ1-1|TRBD1
CASSLDRVRLNTEAFF
TGTGCCAGCAGCCTGGACAGGGTCCGTCTCAACACTGAAGCTTTCTTT
>many|TRBV20-1|TRBJ2-5|-
CSAPGHTVQETQYF
TGCAGTGCACCGGGACATACGGTTCAAGAGACCCAGTACTTC
>-|TRBV29-1|TRBJ2-7|TRBD1
CSVGQGASEQYF
TGCAGCGTTGGACAGGGGGCAAGCGAGCAGTACTTC
>few|TRBV6-9|TRBJ2-1|-
CASSYATEQFF
TGTGCCAGCAGTTATGCGACTGAGCAGTTCTTC
>few|TRBV12-3/TRBV12-4|TRBJ2-5|TRBD1
CASSFRQGDRQETQYF
TGTGCCAGCAGTTTCCGACAGGGGGATCGACAAGAGACCCAGTACTTC
>many|TRBV6-2/TRBV6-3|TRBJ1-2|TRBD1
CASSYRDSPNYGYTF
TGTGCCAGCAGTTACCGGGACAGCCCTAACTATGGCTACACCTTC
>few|TRBV20-1|TRBJ2-7|TRBD1
CSAAGTGGHYEQYF
TGCAGTGCGGCCGGGACAGGGGGCCACTACGAGCAGTACTTC
>-|TRBV5-4|TRBJ2-7|TRBD2
CASSLGGTRYRQYF
TGTGCCAGCAGCTTGGGCGGGACTAGATATCGGCAGTACTTC
>many|TRBV6-1|TRBJ2-7|-
CASSEQGWTYEQYF
TGTGCCAGCAGTGAGCAGGGCTGGACCTACGAGCAGTACTTC